The rows below give T cell receptor beta chains drawn from one sample of a study of T cells in tumors after PD-1 blockade. Sequenced by immunoSEQ multiplex PCR; TCRdb stores in-frame clones only, minus some. The profile shows 45,000 to 60,000 clones, around 80% of them singletons. This specimen consisted of PBMCs, obtained before anti-PD-1 therapy. The receptor set was obtained from a human donor with advanced basal cell or squamous cell carcinoma (not recorded which). Both conserved end residues are part of each CDR3. A D gene is named only where the DNA matches it firmly. Clone sizes are given selectively: once, few, many, or a class where the clone is expanded.

cdr3_length clone_size j_call d_call v_call cdr3_nt cdr3_aa
14 - TRBJ2-7 - TRBV10-3 TGTGCCATCAGCGACCTGGGGGCGGCCTACGAGCAGTACTTC CAISDLGAAYEQYF
16 - TRBJ2-1 - TRBV28 TGTGCCAGCAGCTTATCGACACTTGGCTCTGACAATGAGCAGTTCTTC CASSLSTLGSDNEQFF
15 - TRBJ1-5 - TRBV19 TGTGCCAGTAACTATCCAGGGCACGGCAATCAGCCCCAGCATTTT CASNYPGHGNQPQHF
16 - TRBJ2-2 - TRBV4-2 TGTGCCAGCAGCCAAGGGGCCGGGACTAACACCGGGGAGCTGTTTTTT CASSQGAGTNTGELFF
16 - TRBJ1-1 TRBD1 TRBV28 TGTGCCAGCAGTTTAGAGGGGGCCCTAATGAACACTGAAGCTTTCTTT CASSLEGALMNTEAFF
12 - TRBJ1-1 - TRBV19 TGTGCCAGTGAACGGAAAAACACTGAAGCTTTCTTT CASERKNTEAFF
15 - TRBJ1-2 TRBD1 TRBV3-1/TRBV3-2 TGTGCCAGCAGCCCGACGACAGGGGTTGGCTATGGCTACACCTTC CASSPTTGVGYGYTF
12 - TRBJ2-7 - TRBV19 TGTGCCAGTAGTATCTCGGAGACCGAGCAGTACTTC CASSISETEQYF
15 once TRBJ1-1 - TRBV18 TGTGCCAGCTCACCGGCCGGGACACCGAACACTGAAGCTTTCTTT CASSPAGTPNTEAFF
15 - TRBJ2-5 - TRBV7-7 TGTGCCAGCAGCTCCCGTGAGGGATCTCAAGAGACCCAGTACTTC CASSSREGSQETQYF
13 once TRBJ1-1 TRBD1 TRBV5-6 TGTGCCAGCAGCTGGACAGGGCGAACTGAAGCTTTCTTT CASSWTGRTEAFF
13 - TRBJ2-7 - TRBV6-1 TGTGCCAGCAGTGAGGTTAGGCAATACGAGCAGTACTTC CASSEVRQYEQYF
14 - TRBJ2-7 - TRBV3-1/TRBV3-2 TGTGCCAGCAGCCAAAGGACGGGATCCTACGAGCAGTACTTC CASSQRTGSYEQYF
15 - TRBJ1-1 - TRBV1 TGCACCAGCAGCCAAGGCCCCTGTTGGAACACTGAAGCTTTCTTT CTSSQGPCWNTEAFF
17 - TRBJ2-2 TRBD1 TRBV5-1 TGCGCCAGTTCCGGGACAGGGGTAACCTTGTTCGCCGGGGAGCTGTTTTTT CASSGTGVTLFAGELFF
13 few TRBJ1-6 - TRBV7-8 TGTGCCAGCAGCTTAGTGGAAGGATCACCCCTCCACTTT CASSLVEGSPLHF
12 - TRBJ2-1 - TRBV19 TGTGCCAGTAGTTTTCAGGTTTCTGAGCAGTTCTTC CASSFQVSEQFF
17 - TRBJ2-3 - TRBV27 TGTGCCAGCAGTTTAAGGGACAGGCCCTCGGGGGGAGATACGCAGTATTTT CASSLRDRPSGGDTQYF
15 once TRBJ2-7 TRBD2 TRBV19 TGTGCCAGCCAACCGGGACTAGCGGGAGTCCACGAGCAGTACTTC CASQPGLAGVHEQYF
13 - TRBJ1-4 - TRBV2 TGTGCCAGCATACGACGGGGAAATGAAAAACTGTTTTTT CASIRRGNEKLFF
14 - TRBJ2-3 - TRBV9 TGTGCCAGCAGCGTAGTTTCTAGCACAGATACGCAGTATTTT CASSVVSSTDTQYF
16 - TRBJ2-1 TRBD2 TRBV4-1 TGCGCCAGCAGCCTCAGGGGAGCGGGGGGGGCTAATGAGCAGTTCTTC CASSLRGAGGANEQFF
13 - TRBJ2-1 - TRBV6-2/TRBV6-3 TGTGCCAGCAGTTACGGGGTTTTCGGGCAGCAGTTCTTC CASSYGVFGQQFF
15 once TRBJ1-4 TRBD1 TRBV3-1/TRBV3-2 TGTGCCAGCAGCCTCCCAGGGGGGGCATATGAAAAACTGTTTTTT CASSLPGGAYEKLFF
15 - TRBJ2-2 TRBD1 TRBV3-1/TRBV3-2 TGTGCCAGCAGCCAAGGGACAGGGGGTGCCGGGGAGCTGTTTTTT CASSQGTGGAGELFF
18 - TRBJ2-2 TRBD2 TRBV5-5 TGTGCCAGCAGAATCAGTCGAAGCGGGAGGGCGGACACCGGGGAGCTGTTTTTT CASRISRSGRADTGELFF
13 - TRBJ2-1 - TRBV5-6 TGTGCCAGCAGCTTGGGGGTGGCAGATGAGCAGTTCTTC CASSLGVADEQFF
17 - TRBJ1-4 - TRBV27 TGTGCCAGCAGTTTATCGATAACTGTACCAACTAATGAAAAACTGTTTTTT CASSLSITVPTNEKLFF
16 - TRBJ2-6 - TRBV7-8 TGTGCCAGCAGCCCCCGGACAGTCTCTGGGGCCAACGTCCTGACTTTC CASSPRTVSGANVLTF
12 - TRBJ1-5 - TRBV10-2 TGCGCCAGCAGTGTGGTCAATCAGCCCCAGCATTTT CASSVVNQPQHF
14 - TRBJ1-1 - TRBV11-3 TGTGCCAGCAGCTTGCTTAGGGGGGGCACTGAAGCTTTCTTT CASSLLRGGTEAFF
15 - TRBJ2-1 - TRBV5-4 TGTGCCAGCAGCTTCGGGCGGGGGCGCTACAATGAGCAGTTCTTC CASSFGRGRYNEQFF
15 - TRBJ2-1 - TRBV6-5 TGTGCCAGCAGTCTACCCTGGCGCCCGACCAATGAGCAGTTCTTC CASSLPWRPTNEQFF
15 - TRBJ2-7 - TRBV7-8 TGTGCCAGCAGCTTAGTCGCTGGGAGCTCCTACGAGCAGTACTTC CASSLVAGSSYEQYF
11 - TRBJ2-7 - TRBV20-1 TGCAGTGCTAAGGGGACCTACGAGCAGTACTTC CSAKGTYEQYF
12 - TRBJ1-4 TRBD1 TRBV2 TGTGCCAGCAGGACAGGGAGGGAAAAACTGTTTTTT CASRTGREKLFF
15 few TRBJ1-5 - TRBV5-5 TGTGCCAGCACCCCGGCGGCTTATAGCAATCAGCCCCAGCATTTT CASTPAAYSNQPQHF
14 - TRBJ1-5 TRBD1 TRBV7-9 TGTGCCAGCAGCCACGGGACAGGCGAACAGCCCCAGCATTTT CASSHGTGEQPQHF
13 - TRBJ2-1 - TRBV18 TGTGCCAGCTCACCATTATTTGGGGCAGAGCAGTTCTTC CASSPLFGAEQFF
16 - TRBJ2-2 - TRBV6-5 TGTGCCAGCAGTTTCCAAACAGGGAGGAACACCGGGGAGCTGTTTTTT CASSFQTGRNTGELFF
15 few TRBJ1-5 - TRBV2 TGTGCCAGCAGATTATCGACAGATTTAAATCAGCCCCAGCATTTT CASRLSTDLNQPQHF
13 - TRBJ2-7 - TRBV7-6 TGTGCCAGCAGCTACCTGGCTGAGGGAGAGCAGTACTTC CASSYLAEGEQYF
11 - TRBJ2-5 - TRBV12-3/TRBV12-4 TGTGCCAGCAGTTTATTGGAGACCCAGTACTTC CASSLLETQYF
13 few TRBJ2-7 - TRBV18 TGTGCCAGCTCACCACCCGCCTCCTACGAGCAGTACTTC CASSPPASYEQYF
14 - TRBJ2-3 - TRBV4-2 TGTGCCAGCAGCCAGCCCCAGGGATCAGATACGCAGTATTTT CASSQPQGSDTQYF
18 - TRBJ2-3 TRBD2 TRBV2 TGTGCCAGCAGGCAAAACCCTACTAGCGGGCCTAGCACAGATACGCAGTATTTT CASRQNPTSGPSTDTQYF
15 - TRBJ1-3 - TRBV6-1 TGTGCCAGCAGTGAAATTCAAACCTCTGGAAACACCATATATTTT CASSEIQTSGNTIYF
15 - TRBJ2-7 - TRBV29-1 TGCAGCGTTGCTGGGACTGCCAAGTTTCCCCGGGAGCAGTACTTC CSVAGTAKFPREQYF
13 - TRBJ2-1 TRBD2 TRBV5-1 TGCGCCAGCTGTAGCGGGAGGTATAATGAGCAGTTCTTC CASCSGRYNEQFF
20 - TRBJ2-5 - TRBV1 TGCACCAGCAGCCAAGAATCCCACCTAGCGGGGTTAGGTAAACAAGAGACCCAGTACTTC CTSSQESHLAGLGKQETQYF